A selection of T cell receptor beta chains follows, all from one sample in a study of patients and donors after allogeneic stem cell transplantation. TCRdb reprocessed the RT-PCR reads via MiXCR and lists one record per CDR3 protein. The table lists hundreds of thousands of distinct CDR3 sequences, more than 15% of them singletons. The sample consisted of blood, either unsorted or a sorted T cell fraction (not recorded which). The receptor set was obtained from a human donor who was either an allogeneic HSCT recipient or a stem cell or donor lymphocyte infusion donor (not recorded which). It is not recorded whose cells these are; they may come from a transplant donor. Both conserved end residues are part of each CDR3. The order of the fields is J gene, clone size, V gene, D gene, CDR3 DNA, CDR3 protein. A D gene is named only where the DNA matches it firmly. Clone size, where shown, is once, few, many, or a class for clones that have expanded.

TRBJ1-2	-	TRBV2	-	TGTGCCAGCAGTGCCAGACCGGAACCCGCTAACTATGGCTACACCTTC	CASSARPEPANYGYTF
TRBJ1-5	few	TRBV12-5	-	TGTGCTAGTGGTGAACAGGGTCACGTACAGCCCCAGCATTTT	CASGEQGHVQPQHF
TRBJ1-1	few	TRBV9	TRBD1	TGTGCCAGCAGCGTTTCCCCGGGGACAGGCTTGAACACTGAAGCTTTCTTT	CASSVSPGTGLNTEAFF
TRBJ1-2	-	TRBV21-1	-	TGCGGCGCCGGGGAAGGCACTAACTATGGCTACACCTTC	CGAGEGTNYGYTF
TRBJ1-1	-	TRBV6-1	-	TGTGCCAGCAGAAGTAGAGGGGCCGCGGGCACTGAAGCTTTCTTT	CASRSRGAAGTEAFF
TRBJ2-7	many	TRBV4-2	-	TGTGCCAGCAGCCAAGATAGGGGGACTACCGTATACGAGCAGTACTTC	CASSQDRGTTVYEQYF
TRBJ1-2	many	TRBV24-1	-	TGTGCCACCAGTGACCCGACTGGACCTTATGGCTACACCTTC	CATSDPTGPYGYTF
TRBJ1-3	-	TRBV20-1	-	TGCAGTGTTAGGCCGCTAGGGACTGGAAACACCATATATTTT	CSVRPLGTGNTIYF
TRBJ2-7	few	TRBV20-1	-	TGCAGTGCTAGAGCAGATCTTAGGGTACCCTACGAGCAGTACTTC	CSARADLRVPYEQYF
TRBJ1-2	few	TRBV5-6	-	TGTGCCAGCAGCTCTCTTGACGGGGGGTTCGGTGGCTACACCTTC	CASSSLDGGFGGYTF
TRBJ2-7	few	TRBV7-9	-	TGTGCCAGCGAGGTTTCTGAATACGAGCAGTACTTC	CASEVSEYEQYF
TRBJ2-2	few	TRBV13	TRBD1	TGTGCCAGCAGCCTAGGCAGGGGGCGCCCCACCGGGGAGCTGTTTTTT	CASSLGRGRPTGELFF
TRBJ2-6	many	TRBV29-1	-	TGCAGCGTTGAAGACTTTCAGGTTTCCTCTGGGGCCAACGTCCTGACTTTC	CSVEDFQVSSGANVLTF
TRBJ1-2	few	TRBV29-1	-	TGCAGCGTTGAAGGGGAGAACTATGGCTACACCTTC	CSVEGENYGYTF
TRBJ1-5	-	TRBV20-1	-	TGCAGTGCTAGAGATCTCGTCCGGGGAGATAGCAATCAGCCCCAGCATTTT	CSARDLVRGDSNQPQHF
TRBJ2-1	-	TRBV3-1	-	TGTGCCAGCAGCCGCGGGGTAGGGAATGAGCAGTTCTTC	CASSRGVGNEQFF
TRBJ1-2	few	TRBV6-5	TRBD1	TGTGCCAGCAGTTACTCCGGGACAGGAGACTATGGCTACACCTTC	CASSYSGTGDYGYTF